This T cell receptor (beta chain) was profiled in a study of control samples from healthy donors and cancer patients. TCRdb keeps only in-frame clones here, not all; method: immunoSEQ multiplex PCR. Altogether over 100,000 clones are present, about 90% being singletons, with the ten largest covering roughly 2.5%. V dropped 3 bases and J dropped 6 bases, with 5 bases sitting between them. Germline V gives CDR1 MGHRA, CDR2 YSYEKL. This CDR3 is 12 amino acids long. This clone was detected only once. The TCR originated in a woman aged 18 to 35 in good health. Source material: blood. The genes are TRBV4-1 and TRBJ1-4; D is ambiguous. CDR3 sequence reads: CASSQGHEKLFF. The CDR3 region has the DNA TGCGCCAGCAGCCAGGGTCATGAAAAACTGTTTTTT.